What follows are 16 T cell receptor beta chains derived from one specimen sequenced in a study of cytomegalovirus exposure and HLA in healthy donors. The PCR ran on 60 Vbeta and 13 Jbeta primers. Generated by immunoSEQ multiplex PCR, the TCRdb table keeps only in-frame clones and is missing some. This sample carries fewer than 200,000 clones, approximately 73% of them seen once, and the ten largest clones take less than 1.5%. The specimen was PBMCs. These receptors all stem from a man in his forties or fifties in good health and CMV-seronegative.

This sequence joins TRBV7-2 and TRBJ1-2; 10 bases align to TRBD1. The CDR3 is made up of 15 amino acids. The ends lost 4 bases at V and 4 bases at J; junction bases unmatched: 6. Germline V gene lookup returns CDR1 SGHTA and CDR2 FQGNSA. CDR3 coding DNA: TGTGCCAGCAGCTCATTGGACAGGGGGTCCTATGGCTACACCTTC. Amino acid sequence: CASSSLDRGSYGYTF.

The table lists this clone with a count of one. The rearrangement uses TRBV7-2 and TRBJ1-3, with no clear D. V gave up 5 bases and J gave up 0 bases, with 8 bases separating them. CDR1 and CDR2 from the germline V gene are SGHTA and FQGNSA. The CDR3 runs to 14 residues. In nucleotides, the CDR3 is TGTGCCAGCAGCCCCCTCCCCTCTGGAAACACCATATATTTT. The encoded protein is CASSPLPSGNTIYF.

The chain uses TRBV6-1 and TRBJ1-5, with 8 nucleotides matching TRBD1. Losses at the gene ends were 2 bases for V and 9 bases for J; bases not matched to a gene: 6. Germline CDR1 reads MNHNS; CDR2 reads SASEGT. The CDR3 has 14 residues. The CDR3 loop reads CASSENGGQGPQHF. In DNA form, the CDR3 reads TGTGCCAGCAGTGAAAATGGCGGACAGGGGCCCCAGCATTTT.

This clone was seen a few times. The CDR3 nucleotides read TGCAGCGTGGACAGGGACACAGATACGCAGTATTTT. Amino acid sequence: CSVDRDTDTQYF. The chain employs TRBV29-1 and TRBJ2-3, with 8 bases matching TRBD1. This CDR3 is 12 amino acids long. The V segment lost 6 bases and the J segment 2 bases; nucleotides outside the gene matches: 1. Germline CDR1 and CDR2: SQVTM and ANQGSEA.

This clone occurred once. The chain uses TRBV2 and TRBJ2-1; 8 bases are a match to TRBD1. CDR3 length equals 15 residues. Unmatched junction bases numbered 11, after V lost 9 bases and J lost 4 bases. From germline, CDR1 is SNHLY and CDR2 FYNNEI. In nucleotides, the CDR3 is TGTGCCAGACTACGACAGGGGATGGTTTACAATGAGCAGTTCTTC. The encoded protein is CARLRQGMVYNEQFF. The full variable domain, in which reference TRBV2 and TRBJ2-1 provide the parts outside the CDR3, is EPEVTQTPSHQVTQMGQEVILRCVPISNHLYFYWYRQILGQKVEFLVSFYNNEISEKSEIFDDQFSVERPDGSNFTLKIRSTKLEDSAMYFCARLRQGMVYNEQFFGPGTRLTVL.

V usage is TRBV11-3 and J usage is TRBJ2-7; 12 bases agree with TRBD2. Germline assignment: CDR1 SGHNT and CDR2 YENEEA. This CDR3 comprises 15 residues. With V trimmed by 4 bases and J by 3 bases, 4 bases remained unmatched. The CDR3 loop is CASSSGLAGIYEQYF. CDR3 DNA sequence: TGTGCCAGCAGCTCCGGACTAGCGGGGATCTACGAGCAGTACTTC.

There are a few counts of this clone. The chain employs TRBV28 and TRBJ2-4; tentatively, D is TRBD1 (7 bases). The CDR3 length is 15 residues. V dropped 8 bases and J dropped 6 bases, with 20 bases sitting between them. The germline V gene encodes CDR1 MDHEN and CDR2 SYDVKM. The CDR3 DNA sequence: TGTGCCAGCTTTCCCCAGGGGGGAGAATCAAACATTCAGTACTTC. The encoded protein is CASFPQGGESNIQYF.

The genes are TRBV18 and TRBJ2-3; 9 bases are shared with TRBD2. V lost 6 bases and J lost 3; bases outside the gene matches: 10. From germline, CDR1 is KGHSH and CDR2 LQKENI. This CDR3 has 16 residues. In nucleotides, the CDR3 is TGTGCCAGCTCGGAGCGCGGGGGGGCCGAAACAGATACGCAGTATTTT. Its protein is CASSERGGAETDTQYF.

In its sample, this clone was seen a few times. The CDR3 DNA reads as TGTGCCACTCGAGGTGGGAGCAATCAGCCCCAGCATTTT. This sequence encodes CATRGGSNQPQHF. This chain joins TRBV6-6 and TRBJ1-5; D not certain. Looked up from germline, CDR1 is MNHNY and CDR2 is SVGAGI (reference sequence). The CDR3 is made up of 13 amino acids. Between the trimmed V and J ends, which lost 10 bases and 1 base, there was a span of 11 bases.

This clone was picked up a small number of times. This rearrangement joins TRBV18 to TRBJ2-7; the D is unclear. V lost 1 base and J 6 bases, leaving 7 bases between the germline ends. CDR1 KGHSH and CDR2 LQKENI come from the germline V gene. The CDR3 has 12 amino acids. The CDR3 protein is CASSPRVSEQYF. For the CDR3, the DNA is TGTGCCAGCTCACCACGAGTATCCGAGCAGTACTTC.

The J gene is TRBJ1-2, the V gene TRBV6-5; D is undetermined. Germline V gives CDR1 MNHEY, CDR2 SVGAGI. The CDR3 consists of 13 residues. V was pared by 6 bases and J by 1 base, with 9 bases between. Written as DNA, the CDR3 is TGTGCCAGCAGCCCGACAATTAACTATGGCTACACCTTC. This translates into CASSPTINYGYTF.

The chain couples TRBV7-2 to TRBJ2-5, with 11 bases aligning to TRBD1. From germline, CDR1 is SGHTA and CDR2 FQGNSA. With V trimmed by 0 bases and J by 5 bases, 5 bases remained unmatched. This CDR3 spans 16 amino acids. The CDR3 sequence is CASSLAPGQGGETQYF. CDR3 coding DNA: TGTGCCAGCAGCTTAGCCCCGGGACAGGGGGGGGAGACCCAGTACTTC. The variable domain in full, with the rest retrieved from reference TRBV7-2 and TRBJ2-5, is GAGVSQSPSNKVTEKGKDVELRCDPISGHTALYWYRQSLGQGLEFLIYFQGNSAPDKSGLPSDRFSAERTGGSVSTLTIQRTQQEDSAVYLCASSLAPGQGGETQYFGPGTRLLVL.

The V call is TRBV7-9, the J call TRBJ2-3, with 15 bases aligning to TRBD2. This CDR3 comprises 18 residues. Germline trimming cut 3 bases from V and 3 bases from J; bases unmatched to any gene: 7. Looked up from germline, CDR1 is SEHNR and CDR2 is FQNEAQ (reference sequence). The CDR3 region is CASSFGLAGGPKTDTQYF. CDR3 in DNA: TGTGCCAGCAGCTTTGGACTAGCGGGGGGGCCGAAGACAGATACGCAGTATTTT.

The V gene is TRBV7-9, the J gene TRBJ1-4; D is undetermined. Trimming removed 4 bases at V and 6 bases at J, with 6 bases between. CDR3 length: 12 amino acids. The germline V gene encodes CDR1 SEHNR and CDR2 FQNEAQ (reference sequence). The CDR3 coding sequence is TGTGCCAGCAGCTATCCTGATGAAAAACTGTTTTTT. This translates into CASSYPDEKLFF.

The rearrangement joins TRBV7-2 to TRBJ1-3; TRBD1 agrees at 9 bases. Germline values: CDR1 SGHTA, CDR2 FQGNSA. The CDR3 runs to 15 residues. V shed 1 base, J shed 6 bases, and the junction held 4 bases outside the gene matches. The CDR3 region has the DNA TGTGCCAGCAGCTTAGGGGGACAGGGTTTAAACACCATATATTTT. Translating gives CASSLGGQGLNTIYF.

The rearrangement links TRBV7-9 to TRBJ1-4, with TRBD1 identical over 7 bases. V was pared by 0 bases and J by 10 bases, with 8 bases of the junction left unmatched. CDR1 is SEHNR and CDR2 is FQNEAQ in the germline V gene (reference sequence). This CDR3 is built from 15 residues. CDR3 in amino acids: CASSLAEGALGKLFF. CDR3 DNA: TGTGCCAGCAGCTTAGCGGAGGGGGCCCTAGGAAAACTGTTTTTT.